This is a list of T cell receptor beta chains from one sample in a study of blood T cell repertoires in COVID-19. Measured with immunoSEQ multiplex PCR; TCRdb has only the in-frame clones, and not every one. The sample contains about 63,000 clones, around four fifths of which appear only once. Sequenced material: peripheral blood. The receptors shown here come from a human donor in a cohort sampled during active COVID-19. CDR3s include the opening cysteine and the closing phenylalanine or tryptophan. D genes are given only for firm matches. Size tells how often a clone was seen (once, few, many) or the class of an expanded clone, and some rows leave it out.

DNA,CDR3,J,length,D,size,V
TGTGCCAGCAGCGTAGTAGACTATAGCACAGATACGCAGTATTTT,CASSVVDYSTDTQYF,TRBJ2-3,15,NA,once,TRBV9
TGTGCCAGCAGTTCACGTCCCGGGACAGGGTTCGAGTCACCCCTCCACTTT,CASSSRPGTGFESPLHF,TRBJ1-6,17,TRBD1,once,TRBV27
TGTGCCAGCAGTTTTGGGGGCCTCAATCAGCCCCAGCATTTT,CASSFGGLNQPQHF,TRBJ1-5,14,NA,once,TRBV27
TGTGCCAGTAGTATGCCGGGACAGGGTAACACCGGGGAGCTGTTTTTT,CASSMPGQGNTGELFF,TRBJ2-2,16,TRBD1,NA,TRBV19
TGTGCCAGCAGCGCACTGACAGGGGCGGAAGCTTTCTTT,CASSALTGAEAFF,TRBJ1-1,13,TRBD1,NA,TRBV7-2
TGTGCCAGCCCGAAGGGGGGGGCTTGGGGCACTGAAGCTTTCTTT,CASPKGGAWGTEAFF,TRBJ1-1,15,NA,NA,TRBV2
TGCGCCAGCAGCTTGTTAGGCCAGGGCGACACCGGGGAGCTGTTTTTT,CASSLLGQGDTGELFF,TRBJ2-2,16,NA,NA,TRBV5-1
TGTGCCAGTAGCCTCCCCTCCGGGGGGATGCACTACGAGCAGTACTTC,CASSLPSGGMHYEQYF,TRBJ2-7,16,TRBD2,few,TRBV19
TGTGCCAGTAAGGTTACAGGGTCGAGGAGGGAGACCCAGTACTTC,CASKVTGSRRETQYF,TRBJ2-5,15,NA,NA,TRBV19
TGTGCCAGTGCGGACAGGCCCAATGAAAAACTGTTTTTT,CASADRPNEKLFF,TRBJ1-4,13,TRBD1,NA,TRBV19
TGTGCCAGCAGTCCCTTTAGCGGGAGAGGAAGGGAGACCCAGTACTTC,CASSPFSGRGRETQYF,TRBJ2-5,16,TRBD2,NA,TRBV27
TGCGCCAGCAGCTTGGTGCCAGGGGCGTTGGACTATGGCTACACCTTC,CASSLVPGALDYGYTF,TRBJ1-2,16,NA,few,TRBV5-1
TGTGCCAGCAGCTTTTCCGGGCTAGCGGGGTCAGATACGCAGTATTTT,CASSFSGLAGSDTQYF,TRBJ2-3,16,TRBD2,NA,TRBV5-4
TGTGCCAGCAGCTTAGCCTATAATGGGTCCCCGCTAGGATTT,CASSLAYNGSPLGF,TRBJ2-2,14,NA,NA,TRBV7-9
TGTGCCAGCAGGAGGGACTACAACACCGGGGAGCTGTTTTTT,CASRRDYNTGELFF,TRBJ2-2,14,TRBD2,NA,TRBV6-5
TGTGCCAGCACCCTAGCGGGGATCACAGATACGCAGTATTTT,CASTLAGITDTQYF,TRBJ2-3,14,TRBD2,NA,TRBV6-5
TGCAGTGCTGGTGTTACAGGGTTTTCCAATGAAAAACTGTTTTTT,CSAGVTGFSNEKLFF,TRBJ1-4,15,NA,NA,TRBV20-1